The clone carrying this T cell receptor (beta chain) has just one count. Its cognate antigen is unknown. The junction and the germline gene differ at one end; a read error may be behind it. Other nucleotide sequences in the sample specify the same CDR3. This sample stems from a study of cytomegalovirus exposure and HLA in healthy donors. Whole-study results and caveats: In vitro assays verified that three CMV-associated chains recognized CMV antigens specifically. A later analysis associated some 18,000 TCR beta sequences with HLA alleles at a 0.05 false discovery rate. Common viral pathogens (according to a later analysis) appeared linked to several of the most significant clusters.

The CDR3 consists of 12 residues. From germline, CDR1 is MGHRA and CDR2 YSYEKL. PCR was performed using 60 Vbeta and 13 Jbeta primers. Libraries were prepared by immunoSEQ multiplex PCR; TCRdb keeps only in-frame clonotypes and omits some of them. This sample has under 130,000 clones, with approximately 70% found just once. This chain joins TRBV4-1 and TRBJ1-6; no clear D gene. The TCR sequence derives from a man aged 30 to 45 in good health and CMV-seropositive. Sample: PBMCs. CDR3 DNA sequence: TGCGCCAGCAGCCAAGTGCGTTCACCCCTCCACTTC. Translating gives CASSQVRSPLHF.